This is a list of T cell receptor beta chains from one sample in a study of tumor-infiltrating lymphocytes in primary liver carcinoma. TCRdb itself ran the multiplex PCR reads through MiXCR, one entry per CDR3 protein. The repertoire has some 320,000 distinct CDR3 sequences, about 60% of them found once; the top ten carry roughly 9%. Sequenced: peripheral blood. The source of these receptors is a man aged 40-55 years with primary liver carcinoma and hepatitis B virus infection. Both conserved end residues are part of each CDR3. A D gene is named only where the DNA matches it firmly. The size of a clone is reported for some rows only, either as once, few or many, or as a class for expanded clones.

CDR3 length: 12
J gene: TRBJ2-5
clone size: once
V gene: TRBV29-1
D gene: NA
CDR3 DNA: TGCAGCGTGGGGCTAGCCCAAGAGAACCAGTACTTC
CDR3 protein: CSVGLAQENQYF

CDR3 length: 15
J gene: TRBJ2-1
clone size: NA
V gene: TRBV28
D gene: TRBD2
CDR3 DNA: TGTGCCAGCAGTCCGGGACTAGTCGGGGGCAATGAGCAGTTCTTC
CDR3 protein: CASSPGLVGGNEQFF

CDR3 length: 17
J gene: TRBJ2-2
clone size: NA
V gene: TRBV11-2
D gene: TRBD2
CDR3 DNA: TGTGCCAGCACTTCCCTGCGTGCGGGAGGGCCGGTGGGGGAGCTGTTTTTT
CDR3 protein: CASTSLRAGGPVGELFF

CDR3 length: 14
J gene: TRBJ2-5
clone size: many
V gene: TRBV6-1
D gene: TRBD1
CDR3 DNA: TGTGCCAGCAGGCGTCCAGGGGGCGGGGAGACCCAGTACTTC
CDR3 protein: CASRRPGGGETQYF

CDR3 length: 16
J gene: TRBJ2-3
clone size: NA
V gene: TRBV6-2/TRBV6-3
D gene: TRBD2
CDR3 DNA: TGTGCCGGCAGTTATAGTCTGGCGGGAGTGGCAGATACGCAGTATTTT
CDR3 protein: CAGSYSLAGVADTQYF

CDR3 length: 14
J gene: TRBJ1-5
clone size: NA
V gene: TRBV7-9
D gene: NA
CDR3 DNA: TGTGTCAGCAGCTCAGGCTATAGCAATCAGCCCCAGCATTTT
CDR3 protein: CVSSSGYSNQPQHF

CDR3 length: 12
J gene: TRBJ2-2
clone size: NA
V gene: TRBV14
D gene: NA
CDR3 DNA: TGTGCCAGCAGCACACCCACTGGGGGGCTGTTTTTT
CDR3 protein: CASSTPTGGLFF

CDR3 length: 18
J gene: TRBJ2-2
clone size: NA
V gene: TRBV6-5
D gene: TRBD2
CDR3 DNA: TGTGCCAGTAGCCGGCGGGGCGGGAGGGACTCTAACACCGGGGAGCTGTCTTTT
CDR3 protein: CASSRRGGRDSNTGELSF

CDR3 length: 14
J gene: TRBJ2-7
clone size: many
V gene: TRBV11-2
D gene: TRBD2
CDR3 DNA: TGTGCCAGCAGCTTAGGGACTAGCGGCTACGAGCAGTACTTC
CDR3 protein: CASSLGTSGYEQYF

CDR3 length: 16
J gene: TRBJ2-3
clone size: NA
V gene: TRBV4-1
D gene: TRBD1
CDR3 DNA: TGCGCCAGCGGCCAACAGACAGGGGGTATGTCAGATACGCAGTATTTT
CDR3 protein: CASGQQTGGMSDTQYF

CDR3 length: 15
J gene: TRBJ2-3
clone size: few
V gene: TRBV14
D gene: NA
CDR3 DNA: TGTGCCAGCAGCTATCTAGCGCAGAGCACAGATACGCAGTATTTT
CDR3 protein: CASSYLAQSTDTQYF

CDR3 length: 13
J gene: TRBJ2-5
clone size: many
V gene: TRBV29-1
D gene: NA
CDR3 DNA: TGCAGCGCCGAATATTACGGGCAAGAGACCCAGTACTTC
CDR3 protein: CSAEYYGQETQYF

CDR3 length: 14
J gene: TRBJ1-2
clone size: many
V gene: TRBV7-9
D gene: NA
CDR3 DNA: TGTGCCAGCAGCTTAGAGGAGTCCTTTTATGGCTACACCTTC
CDR3 protein: CASSLEESFYGYTF

CDR3 length: 16
J gene: TRBJ1-1
clone size: NA
V gene: TRBV10-3
D gene: NA
CDR3 DNA: TGTGCCATCGATGAGTCATTTCGAGGGGAACAGGGAGAAGCTTTCTTT
CDR3 protein: CAIDESFRGEQGEAFF

CDR3 length: 14
J gene: TRBJ2-2
clone size: NA
V gene: TRBV12-5
D gene: TRBD2
CDR3 DNA: TGTGCTAGCGGCTGGACTAGCGACTTTGGGGAGCTGTTTTTT
CDR3 protein: CASGWTSDFGELFF

CDR3 length: 17
J gene: TRBJ2-2
clone size: NA
V gene: TRBV4-2
D gene: NA
CDR3 DNA: TGTGCCAGCAGCCCTAGGGGCTGGAGCCTAAACACCGGGGAGCTGCTTTTT
CDR3 protein: CASSPRGWSLNTGELLF

CDR3 length: 16
J gene: TRBJ1-2
clone size: NA
V gene: TRBV12-5
D gene: NA
CDR3 DNA: TGTACTAGTGGTTTGGGCGGACCGACAGCATCAGAAGGCTACACCTTC
CDR3 protein: CTSGLGGPTASEGYTF

CDR3 length: 14
J gene: TRBJ2-7
clone size: many
V gene: TRBV29-1
D gene: TRBD1
CDR3 DNA: TGCAGCGTTGAAGACGTACAGGGGTCCTACGAGCAGTACTTC
CDR3 protein: CSVEDVQGSYEQYF

CDR3 length: 16
J gene: TRBJ1-1
clone size: once
V gene: TRBV12-3/TRBV12-4
D gene: NA
CDR3 DNA: TGTGCCAGCAGTTACCGGGTTCACCGTTGTGACACTGAAGCTTTCTTT
CDR3 protein: CASSYRVHRCDTEAFF

CDR3 length: 15
J gene: TRBJ2-1
clone size: NA
V gene: TRBV5-1
D gene: TRBD2
CDR3 DNA: TGCGCCAGCAGCTCTCTAGCGGGAGGGCCCAATGAGCAGTTCTTC
CDR3 protein: CASSSLAGGPNEQFF

CDR3 length: 16
J gene: TRBJ2-1
clone size: once
V gene: TRBV30
D gene: TRBD2
CDR3 DNA: TGTGCCTGGTGTCTCGGACTGGCGGGAGTGCAAAATGAGCAGTTCTTC
CDR3 protein: CAWCLGLAGVQNEQFF

CDR3 length: 11
J gene: TRBJ2-1
clone size: many
V gene: TRBV6-5
D gene: NA
CDR3 DNA: TGTGCCAGCAGTTACATAGGAGAGCAGTTCTTC
CDR3 protein: CASSYIGEQFF

CDR3 length: 18
J gene: TRBJ2-7
clone size: many
V gene: TRBV6-6
D gene: TRBD2
CDR3 DNA: TGTGCCAGCAGTTACTCCGGACTAGCGGGCTTAAGCTCCTACGAGCAGTACTTC
CDR3 protein: CASSYSGLAGLSSYEQYF

CDR3 length: 13
J gene: TRBJ2-4
clone size: NA
V gene: TRBV4-1
D gene: NA
CDR3 DNA: TGCGCCAGCAACCAAGGGGACGAACTACCAAAGTACTTC
CDR3 protein: CASNQGDELPKYF

CDR3 length: 13
J gene: TRBJ1-1
clone size: NA
V gene: TRBV10-3
D gene: TRBD1
CDR3 DNA: TGTGCCATCAGCGGGACAGGGAACACTGAAGCTTTCTTT
CDR3 protein: CAISGTGNTEAFF

CDR3 length: 16
J gene: TRBJ2-1
clone size: few
V gene: TRBV30
D gene: TRBD2
CDR3 DNA: TGTGCCTGGAGTGTATTTGCGGGAGTAGATTCCAATGAGCAGTTCTTC
CDR3 protein: CAWSVFAGVDSNEQFF

CDR3 length: 15
J gene: TRBJ1-2
clone size: many
V gene: TRBV6-6
D gene: NA
CDR3 DNA: TGTGCCAGCAGTTACTTTAAGACCAACTCCTATGGCTACACCTTC
CDR3 protein: CASSYFKTNSYGYTF

CDR3 length: 13
J gene: TRBJ1-2
clone size: NA
V gene: TRBV4-1
D gene: NA
CDR3 DNA: TGCGCCAGCACCGAGACAGCTAACAATGGCTACACCTTC
CDR3 protein: CASTETANNGYTF

CDR3 length: 13
J gene: TRBJ2-3
clone size: NA
V gene: TRBV4-2
D gene: NA
CDR3 DNA: TGTGCCAGCAGCTACCAGGAGTCTGATACGCAGTATTTT
CDR3 protein: CASSYQESDTQYF

CDR3 length: 13
J gene: TRBJ2-7
clone size: many
V gene: TRBV6-2/TRBV6-3
D gene: NA
CDR3 DNA: TGTGCCAGCAGTTATCAGGGCCTACGGGAGCAGTACTTC
CDR3 protein: CASSYQGLREQYF

CDR3 length: 16
J gene: TRBJ2-2
clone size: NA
V gene: TRBV28
D gene: TRBD1
CDR3 DNA: TGTGCCAGCAGTCTCTCGACAGGGTTAAACACCGGGGAGCTGTTTTTT
CDR3 protein: CASSLSTGLNTGELFF

CDR3 length: 15
J gene: TRBJ2-7
clone size: NA
V gene: TRBV11-2
D gene: TRBD1
CDR3 DNA: TGTACCAGCACAACGACAGGGGGCGACTCCTACGAGCAGTACTTC
CDR3 protein: CTSTTTGGDSYEQYF

CDR3 length: 15
J gene: TRBJ1-5
clone size: NA
V gene: TRBV20-1
D gene: NA
CDR3 DNA: TGCAGTGCCGGGTGGGGGCGCGGGGGCAATCAGCCCCAGCATTTT
CDR3 protein: CSAGWGRGGNQPQHF

CDR3 length: 15
J gene: TRBJ2-3
clone size: many
V gene: TRBV12-1
D gene: NA
CDR3 DNA: TGTGCCAGCAGCCCGTGGCGGGTAGGCACAGATACGCAGTATTTT
CDR3 protein: CASSPWRVGTDTQYF

CDR3 length: 15
J gene: TRBJ2-1
clone size: NA
V gene: TRBV11-2
D gene: NA
CDR3 DNA: TGTGCCAGCAATCCGCGAGGTGGGGACTACAATGAGCAGTTCTTC
CDR3 protein: CASNPRGGDYNEQFF

CDR3 length: 16
J gene: TRBJ2-3
clone size: few
V gene: TRBV6-2/TRBV6-3
D gene: TRBD2
CDR3 DNA: TGTGCCAGCAGTTACTCGTTTCGGGAGGTTCGAGATACGCAGTATTTT
CDR3 protein: CASSYSFREVRDTQYF

CDR3 length: 16
J gene: TRBJ2-5
clone size: NA
V gene: TRBV4-1
D gene: NA
CDR3 DNA: TGCGCCAGCAGCGATTTTGCGGACACCTTTGAGGAGACCCAGTACTTC
CDR3 protein: CASSDFADTFEETQYF

CDR3 length: 14
J gene: TRBJ1-3
clone size: NA
V gene: TRBV29-1
D gene: NA
CDR3 DNA: TGCAGCGTTGGCCAGGACGGCTCTGGAGACACCATATATTTT
CDR3 protein: CSVGQDGSGDTIYF

CDR3 length: 15
J gene: TRBJ1-1
clone size: NA
V gene: TRBV30
D gene: NA
CDR3 DNA: TGTGCCTGTACGGGCAGGGCATCCATGAACACTGGAGCTTGCTTT
CDR3 protein: CACTGRASMNTGACF

CDR3 length: 14
J gene: TRBJ2-2
clone size: NA
V gene: TRBV5-1
D gene: NA
CDR3 DNA: TGCGCCAGCAGAGGGGACGGATACACCGGGGAGCTGTTTTTT
CDR3 protein: CASRGDGYTGELFF

CDR3 length: 14
J gene: TRBJ1-5
clone size: NA
V gene: TRBV21-1
D gene: NA
CDR3 DNA: TGTGCCAGCAGAGTTATAGATAGCAATCAGCCCCAGCATTTT
CDR3 protein: CASRVIDSNQPQHF

CDR3 length: 14
J gene: TRBJ2-5
clone size: NA
V gene: TRBV11-2
D gene: NA
CDR3 DNA: TGTGCCAGAAGCTTACGTGGGGACGGAGAGACCCAGTACTTC
CDR3 protein: CARSLRGDGETQYF

CDR3 length: 13
J gene: TRBJ1-2
clone size: NA
V gene: TRBV4-3
D gene: NA
CDR3 DNA: TGCGCCAGCAGCCAAGCAGGGAACTGTGGCTACACCTTC
CDR3 protein: CASSQAGNCGYTF

CDR3 length: 14
J gene: TRBJ1-5
clone size: few
V gene: TRBV28
D gene: NA
CDR3 DNA: TGTGCCAGCAGTTTCGGGGGTACCAATCAGCCCCAGCATTTT
CDR3 protein: CASSFGGTNQPQHF

CDR3 length: 16
J gene: TRBJ2-5
clone size: NA
V gene: TRBV7-9
D gene: TRBD2
CDR3 DNA: TGTGCCAGCAGCTTGAGAAGCGGGAGGACCCAAGAGACCCAGTACTTC
CDR3 protein: CASSLRSGRTQETQYF

CDR3 length: 14
J gene: TRBJ1-5
clone size: many
V gene: TRBV11-2
D gene: NA
CDR3 DNA: TGTGCCAGCAGCCGGGACCGGGGGAATCAGCCCCAGCATTTT
CDR3 protein: CASSRDRGNQPQHF

CDR3 length: 14
J gene: TRBJ1-1
clone size: NA
V gene: TRBV7-9
D gene: NA
CDR3 DNA: TGTGCCAGCAGCTTAGGGGCGTCGAACGCTGAAGCTTTCTTT
CDR3 protein: CASSLGASNAEAFF

CDR3 length: 15
J gene: TRBJ1-5
clone size: NA
V gene: TRBV12-3/TRBV12-4
D gene: NA
CDR3 DNA: TGTGCCAGCAGGGAAGGGCCCGAGAGCAATCAGCCCCGGCATTTT
CDR3 protein: CASREGPESNQPRHF

CDR3 length: 15
J gene: TRBJ1-4
clone size: NA
V gene: TRBV30
D gene: TRBD1
CDR3 DNA: TGTGCCTGGAGTGTACCGGGACAGGAAGATGAAAAACTGCTTTTT
CDR3 protein: CAWSVPGQEDEKLLF

CDR3 length: 17
J gene: TRBJ2-7
clone size: once
V gene: TRBV11-2
D gene: NA
CDR3 DNA: TGTGTCATCTGCTTCTCGGGTACTAAGCGGTCTACCTACGAGCAGTACTTC
CDR3 protein: CVICFSGTKRSTYEQYF

CDR3 length: 13
J gene: TRBJ1-2
clone size: NA
V gene: TRBV6-4
D gene: TRBD1
CDR3 DNA: TGTGCCAGCAGTGACTCAGGGGGCGAAGGCTACACCTTC
CDR3 protein: CASSDSGGEGYTF

CDR3 length: 16
J gene: TRBJ1-2
clone size: NA
V gene: TRBV29-1
D gene: TRBD1
CDR3 DNA: TGCAGCGCCATAGGACAGGGGGGCTTTTCTAGCTATGGCCACACCTTC
CDR3 protein: CSAIGQGGFSSYGHTF

CDR3 length: 15
J gene: TRBJ2-5
clone size: many
V gene: TRBV4-1
D gene: NA
CDR3 DNA: TGCGCCAGCAGCCAAGATCAGAAAGGAAGGGAGACCCAGTACTTC
CDR3 protein: CASSQDQKGRETQYF

CDR3 length: 13
J gene: TRBJ1-3
clone size: few
V gene: TRBV11-2
D gene: NA
CDR3 DNA: TGTGCCAACAGCCGCCCCGCGGGTTACACCTTATATTTT
CDR3 protein: CANSRPAGYTLYF

CDR3 length: 16
J gene: TRBJ1-3
clone size: many
V gene: TRBV10-3
D gene: NA
CDR3 DNA: TGTGCCATCAGTGAGACTCGGACAGCTCGTGGAAACACCATATATTTT
CDR3 protein: CAISETRTARGNTIYF